A selection of T cell receptor beta chains follows, all from one sample in a study of T cell responses to AZD1222 COVID-19 vaccine. TCRdb's copy holds only in-frame clones and misses some; the assay was immunoSEQ multiplex PCR. The table includes just under 75,000 clones, around 81% detected once. Specimen: peripheral blood, collected 28 days after the second AZD1222 dose. The receptors were gathered from an adult who received the AZD1222 COVID-19 vaccine. Both conserved end residues are part of each CDR3.

j_call cdr3_length v_call cdr3_aa
TRBJ2-1 17 TRBV15 CATSEGILAGHVNEQFF
TRBJ2-5 15 TRBV18 CASSPNRDSKETQYF
TRBJ1-5 12 TRBV19 CASSIDVQPQHF
TRBJ1-2 16 TRBV7-2 CASSRRVPTGTYGYTF
TRBJ1-6 15 TRBV5-4 CASSWETGGNSPLHF
TRBJ1-4 15 TRBV21-1 CASRTDRGTNEKLFF
TRBJ2-2 16 TRBV7-2 CAKGLAGTRGTGELFF
TRBJ2-5 15 TRBV7-9 CASSFSGTAKETQYF
TRBJ2-3 14 TRBV18 CASSPRYSTDTQYF
TRBJ2-1 13 TRBV24-1 CATSGSGRNEQFF
TRBJ2-1 16 TRBV28 CASSLGLAGGIDEQFF
TRBJ1-1 16 TRBV18 CASSPRGQGMNTEAFF
TRBJ2-7 15 TRBV5-1 CASRTRLAEGYEQYF
TRBJ2-7 15 TRBV6-5 CASSYGGTSGYEQYF
TRBJ2-7 13 TRBV7-9 CASSLDLSYEQYF
TRBJ2-2 14 TRBV2 CASSDYGMTGELFF
TRBJ2-7 13 TRBV27 CASSLRTAYEQYF
TRBJ2-7 13 TRBV3-1/TRBV3-2 CASGTLRSYEQYF
TRBJ2-1 14 TRBV19 CASSIGSGTNEQFF
TRBJ1-3 14 TRBV6-5 CASSRESAGNTIYF
TRBJ2-3 15 TRBV7-2 CASSLPTIFTDTQYF
TRBJ1-5 13 TRBV12-3/TRBV12-4 CASSLSGGEPQHF
TRBJ2-7 13 TRBV7-2 CASSLAVLYEQYF
TRBJ2-6 17 TRBV5-6 CASSLEWGVSGANVLTF
TRBJ2-5 15 TRBV4-3 CASSQARAVQETQYF
TRBJ2-7 13 TRBV29-1 CSVDVGEGYEQYF
TRBJ2-1 14 TRBV7-2 CASSLMAPYNEQFF
TRBJ1-5 13 TRBV11-2 CASSLVVNQPQHF
TRBJ2-6 14 TRBV5-1 CASRPYSGANVLTF
TRBJ2-1 14 TRBV10-3 CAISAGVSYNEQFF
TRBJ2-6 16 TRBV7-9 CASKGAVLSGANVLTF
TRBJ1-5 14 TRBV28 CASSLPGAGQPQHF